This T cell receptor beta chain was captured in a study of T cells in Graves' hyperthyroidism and ophthalmopathy. CDR1 and CDR2 (germline): LNHDA, SQIVND (reference sequence). The V gene lost 4 bases and the J gene lost 1 base, with 13 bases spanning the gap. This CDR3 is 15 amino acids long. Amplified regions were TCR beta CDR3 sequences from RNA transcripts. The primer set for the first-round RT-PCR of the TCR CDR3 was HTBI. TCRdb re-analysed the multiplex PCR reads in MiXCR, keeping a single row per CDR3 protein. Here the sample spans 300,000 to 450,000 distinct CDR3 sequences, 13% to 15% being singletons. Ophthalmopathy patients showed a Clinical Activity Score of at least 3, NOSPECS grade of at least 4 and duration under 3 months. Clinical symptoms, serum thyroxine, TRAb, thyroid ultrasound and orbital computed tomography informed diagnoses. Details on this clonotype: Its specificity is not known.

Study-level findings and limits: The model made its ophthalmopathy prediction, and onset followed a median approximately 6 months later. The blood repertoire included most of the expanded thyroid clonotypes above 0.001.

The J gene is TRBJ1-1, the V gene TRBV19; D may be TRBD1 (6 bases). Specimen: blood. This TCR came from a woman in her 30s with Graves' ophthalmopathy. The CDR3, as DNA: TGTGCCAGTAGTACCGGGGGGGGCGCGAACACTGAAGCTTTCTTT. Its translation is CASSTGGGANTEAFF.